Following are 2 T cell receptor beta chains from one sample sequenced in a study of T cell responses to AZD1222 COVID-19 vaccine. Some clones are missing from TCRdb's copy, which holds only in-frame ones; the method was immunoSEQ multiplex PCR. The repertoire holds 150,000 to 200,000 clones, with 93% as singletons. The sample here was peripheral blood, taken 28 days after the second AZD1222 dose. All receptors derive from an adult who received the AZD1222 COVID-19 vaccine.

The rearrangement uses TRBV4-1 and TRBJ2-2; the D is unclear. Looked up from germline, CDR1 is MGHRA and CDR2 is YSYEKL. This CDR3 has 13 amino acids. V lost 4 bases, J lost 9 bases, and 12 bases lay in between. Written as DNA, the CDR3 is TGCGCCAGCAGCCCAAATTTAGGCCGGGAGCTGTTTTTT. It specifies CASSPNLGRELFF.

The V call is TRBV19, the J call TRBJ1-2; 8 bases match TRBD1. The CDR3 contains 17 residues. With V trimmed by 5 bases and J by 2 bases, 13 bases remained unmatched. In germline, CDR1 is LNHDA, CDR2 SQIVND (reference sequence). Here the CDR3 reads CASSSRTGSSGNYGYTF. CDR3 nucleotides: TGTGCCAGTAGTTCCCGGACAGGGTCGTCGGGGAACTATGGCTACACCTTC.